The present TCR beta chain was sequenced within a study of blood T cell repertoires in COVID-19. Turning to the study itself: There were acute and convalescent COVID-19 samples, and they came from the United States, Italy and Spain. T cells, B-cell-depleted T cells, or PBMCs provided the cDNA or gDNA that served as material.

In the original processing: Reference gene primer amplification yielded estimated nucleated cell counts. TCRdb's table, derived via immunoSEQ multiplex PCR, lists solely in-frame clones and lacks some. That table supplies the V and J calls and clone size; D and trimming were determined from the DNA. The table lists about 200,000 clones, approximately 90% of them singletons. The receptor was isolated from a man aged 35 to 55 with active or convalescent COVID-19. Sequencing used peripheral blood.

In nucleotides, the CDR3 is TGTGCCAGCAGCGGACAGGGGAGGAGAGAGACCCAGTACTTC. Encoded protein: CASSGQGRRETQYF. This chain joins TRBV2 and TRBJ2-5; 9 bases agree with TRBD1. This CDR3 contains 14 residues. Germline loops: CDR1 SNHLY, CDR2 FYNNEI. V dropped 6 bases and J dropped 4; count of bases not matched to a gene: 6.